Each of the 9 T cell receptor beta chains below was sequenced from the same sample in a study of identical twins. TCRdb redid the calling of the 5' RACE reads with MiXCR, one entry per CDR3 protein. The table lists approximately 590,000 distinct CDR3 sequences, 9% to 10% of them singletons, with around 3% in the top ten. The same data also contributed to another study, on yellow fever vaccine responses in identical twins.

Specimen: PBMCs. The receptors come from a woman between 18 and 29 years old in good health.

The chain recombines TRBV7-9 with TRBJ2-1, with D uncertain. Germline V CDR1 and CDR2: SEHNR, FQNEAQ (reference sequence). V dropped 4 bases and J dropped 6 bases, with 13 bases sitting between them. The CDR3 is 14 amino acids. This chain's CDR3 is CASSSGGALNEQFF. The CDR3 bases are TGTGCCAGCAGCTCCGGCGGAGCACTCAATGAGCAGTTCTTC.

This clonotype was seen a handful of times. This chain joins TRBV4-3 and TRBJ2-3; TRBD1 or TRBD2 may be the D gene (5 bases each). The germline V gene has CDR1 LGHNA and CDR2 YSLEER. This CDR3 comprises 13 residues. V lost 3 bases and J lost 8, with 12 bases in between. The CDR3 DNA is TGCGCCAGCAGCCACGGGACCACTGGTACGCAGTATTTT. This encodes CASSHGTTGTQYF.

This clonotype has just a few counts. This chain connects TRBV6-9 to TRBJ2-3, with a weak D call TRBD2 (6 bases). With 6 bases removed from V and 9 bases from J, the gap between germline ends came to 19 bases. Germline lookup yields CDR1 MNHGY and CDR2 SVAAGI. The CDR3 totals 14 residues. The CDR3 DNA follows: TGTGCCAGCAGCCCGCCTCGACTAGTCCGGACGCAGTATTTT. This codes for CASSPPRLVRTQYF.

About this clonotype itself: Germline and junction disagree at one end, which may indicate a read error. CDR3 in amino acids: CASIQDETGELFF. DNA of the CDR3: TGCGCCAGCATCCAAGACGAGACCGGGGAGCTGTTTTTT. The chain uses TRBV4-3 and TRBJ2-2; D remains unclear. This CDR3 has 13 amino acids. Germline V lookup: CDR1 LGHNA, CDR2 YSLEER.

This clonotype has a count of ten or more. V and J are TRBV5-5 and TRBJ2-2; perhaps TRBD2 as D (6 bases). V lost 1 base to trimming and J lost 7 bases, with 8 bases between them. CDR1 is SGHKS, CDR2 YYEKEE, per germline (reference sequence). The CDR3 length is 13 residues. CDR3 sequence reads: CASSLMGGGELFF. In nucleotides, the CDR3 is TGTGCCAGCAGCTTGATGGGAGGCGGGGAGCTGTTTTTT.

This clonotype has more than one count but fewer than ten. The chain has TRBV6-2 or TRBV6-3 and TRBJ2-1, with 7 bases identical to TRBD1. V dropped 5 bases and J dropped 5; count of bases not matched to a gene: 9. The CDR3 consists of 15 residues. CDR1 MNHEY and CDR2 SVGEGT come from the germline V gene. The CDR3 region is CASSRTGTENNEQFF. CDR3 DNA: TGTGCCAGCAGTAGGACTGGGACAGAGAACAATGAGCAGTTCTTC.

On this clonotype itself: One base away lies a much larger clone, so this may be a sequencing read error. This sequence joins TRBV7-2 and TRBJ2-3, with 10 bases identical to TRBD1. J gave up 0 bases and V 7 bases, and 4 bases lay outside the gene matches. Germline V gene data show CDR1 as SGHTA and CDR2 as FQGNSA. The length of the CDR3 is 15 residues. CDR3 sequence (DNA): TGTGCCAGCAACCCGGGACAGGGGAGCACAGATACGCAGTATTTT. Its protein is CASNPGQGSTDTQYF.

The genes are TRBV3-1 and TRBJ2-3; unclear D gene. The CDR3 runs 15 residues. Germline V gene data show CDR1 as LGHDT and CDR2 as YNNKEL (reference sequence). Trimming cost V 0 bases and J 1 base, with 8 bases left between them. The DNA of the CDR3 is TGTGCCAGCAGCCAAGACCCAAAGGGCACAGATACGCAGTATTTT. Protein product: CASSQDPKGTDTQYF.

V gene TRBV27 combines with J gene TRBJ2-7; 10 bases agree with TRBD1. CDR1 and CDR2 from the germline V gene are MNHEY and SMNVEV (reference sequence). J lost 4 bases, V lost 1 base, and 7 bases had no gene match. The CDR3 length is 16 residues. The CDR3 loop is CASSLFGTGATYEQYF. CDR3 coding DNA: TGTGCCAGCAGTTTATTCGGGACAGGGGCTACTTACGAGCAGTACTTC.